What follows are 30 T cell receptor beta chains derived from one specimen sequenced in a study of T cell responses to AZD1222 COVID-19 vaccine (dated by TCRdb to the early 2020s). Interpreted using the paper, the time point label stands for: baseline before first vaccination. The library was built by means of the immunoSEQ multiplex PCR assay. TCRdb took this table from immuneACCESS and kept in-frame rearrangements with V and J called. Such tables lack part of the clones; where checked against another copy, unresolved V genes explain under half of the gap, and the rest is unexplained. A total of 130,000 to 150,000 clones appear in this sample, approximately 90% of them only once. The top ten constitute 4% to 6% of the sample. The source was peripheral blood, collected on day 0 of AZD1222 vaccination. The receptor source for this set is an adult in good health.

The chain recombines TRBV10-3 with TRBJ2-1; a weak D match, TRBD2 (6 bases). The germline V gene has CDR1 ENHRY and CDR2 SYGVKD. The V and J ends lost 10 bases and 6 bases respectively, with 16 bases between them. This CDR3 is 13 amino acids long. The CDR3 coding sequence is TGTGCCACCCAGGGCGGGGCGGTCAATGAGCAGTTCTTC. This codes for CATQGGAVNEQFF.

The J gene is TRBJ1-2, the V gene TRBV6-2 or TRBV6-3; 8 bases match TRBD1. Germline CDR1 is MNHEY and CDR2 is SVGEGT. This CDR3 contains 14 residues. The ends lost 3 bases at V and 6 bases at J; junction bases unmatched: 6. The CDR3 DNA is TGTGCCAGCAGTTATTCGGACAGGGCGCATGGCTACACCTTC. This gives the protein CASSYSDRAHGYTF.

V usage is TRBV5-1 and J usage is TRBJ2-5; D might be TRBD1 (6 bases). The CDR3 spans 14 residues. CDR1 and CDR2 (germline): SGHRS, YFSETQ. Trimming removed 2 bases from V and 2 bases from J, with 10 bases in between. CDR3 sequence reads: CASSFLTGQETQYF. The CDR3 bases are TGCGCCAGCAGCTTTCTTACAGGGCAAGAGACCCAGTACTTC. The variable domain in full, with the rest retrieved from reference TRBV5-1 and TRBJ2-5, is KAGVTQTPRYLIKTRGQQVTLSCSPISGHRSVSWYQQTPGQGLQFLFEYFSETQRNKGNFPGRFSGRQFSNSRSEMNVSTLELGDSALYLCASSFLTGQETQYFGPGTRLLVL.

This sequence joins TRBV7-9 and TRBJ1-2, with D possibly TRBD1 on 5 matching bases. V lost 2 bases and J 6 bases, leaving 10 bases between the germline ends. Germline values: CDR1 SEHNR, CDR2 FQNEAQ (reference sequence). CDR3 length equals 13 residues. Here the CDR3 DNA reads TGTGCCAGCAGCTTAACTGGGGGACATGGCTACACCTTC. This sequence encodes CASSLTGGHGYTF.

The V gene is TRBV14, the J gene TRBJ2-1; 10 bases are shared with TRBD2. The CDR3 has 16 amino acids. The J segment lost 4 bases and the V segment lost 2 bases, leaving 5 bases of the junction unmatched. Germline-derived CDR1 and CDR2 are SGHDN and FVKESK. CDR3 in amino acids: CASSQIAGGLYNEQFF. CDR3 nucleotide sequence: TGTGCCAGCAGCCAAATAGCGGGGGGCCTTTACAATGAGCAGTTCTTC.

The chain couples TRBV19 to TRBJ1-5; D gene unclear. V dropped 4 bases and J dropped 7 bases, with 11 bases sitting between them. The CDR3 is 13 amino acids. Germline V gene lookup returns CDR1 LNHDA and CDR2 SQIVND (reference sequence). The CDR3 is CASSTRQAQPQHF. The CDR3, as DNA: TGTGCCAGTAGTACTCGCCAGGCACAGCCCCAGCATTTT.

This CDR3 reads CAAPPRRSTDTQYF. CDR3 nucleotides: TGTGCCGCCCCCCCTCGGCGAAGCACAGATACGCAGTATTTT. This sequence joins TRBV11-3 and TRBJ2-3; D is unclear. The CDR3 has 14 residues. Germline lookup yields CDR1 SGHNT and CDR2 YENEEA. Trimming removed 11 bases at V and 0 bases at J, with 15 bases between.

The chain employs TRBV20-1 and TRBJ1-2; tentatively, D is TRBD1 (5 bases). The CDR3 sequence is 11 residues long. The germline CDR1 and CDR2 sequences are DFQATT and SNEGSKA (reference sequence). The ends were cut back, 3 bases at V and 8 bases at J, with 10 bases in the middle. In nucleotides, the CDR3 is TGCAGTGCTAGGGCAGGGACCGGCTACACCTTC. It encodes CSARAGTGYTF.

V usage is TRBV18 and J usage is TRBJ1-1, with D uncertain. The germline CDR1 and CDR2 sequences are KGHSH and LQKENI. Trimming took off 3 bases at V and 5 bases at J, with 10 bases between the two ends. The CDR3 runs 13 residues. For the CDR3, the DNA is TGTGCCAGCTCACCGCTTGGGCAGACTGAAGCTTTCTTT. This sequence encodes CASSPLGQTEAFF. Full variable domain (outside the CDR3, taken from reference TRBV18 and TRBJ1-1): NAGVMQNPRHLVRRRGQEARLRCSPMKGHSHVYWYRQLPEEGLKFMVYLQKENIIDESGMPKERFSAEFPKEGPSILRIQQVVRGDSAAYFCASSPLGQTEAFFGQGTRLTVV.

J is TRBJ2-1 and V is TRBV18; the match to TRBD1 covers 12 bases. The CDR3 consists of 15 residues. In germline, CDR1 is KGHSH, CDR2 LQKENI. The trim removed 3 bases at V and 7 bases at J, leaving 4 bases unmatched. CDR3 in DNA: TGTGCCAGCTCACCGGGACAGGGGGCTTTTAATGAGCAGTTCTTC. Encoded protein: CASSPGQGAFNEQFF.

The chain combines TRBV5-1 with TRBJ1-2, with D unclear. CDR1 and CDR2 from the germline V gene are SGHRS and YFSETQ. Trimming took off 4 bases at V and 1 base at J, with 5 bases between the two ends. The CDR3 has 12 amino acids. CDR3 amino acids: CASSDDNYGYTF. The CDR3 DNA reads TGCGCCAGCAGCGACGATAACTATGGCTACACCTTC.

The chain recombines TRBV3-1 (or the pseudogene TRBV3-2) with TRBJ1-6; 9 bases fit TRBD1. This CDR3 comprises 15 residues. The germline gives CDR1 LGHDT, CDR2 YNNKEL (reference sequence). The trim removed 5 bases at V and 10 bases at J, leaving 9 bases unmatched. The CDR3 sequence is CASSVPGQGGSPLHF. CDR3 nucleotide sequence: TGTGCCAGCAGCGTACCGGGACAGGGAGGCTCACCCCTCCACTTT.

This chain connects TRBV7-9 to TRBJ1-4; a weak D match, TRBD1 (5 bases). Germline V gives CDR1 SEHNR, CDR2 FQNEAQ (reference sequence). The CDR3 length is 15 residues. V gave up 4 bases and J gave up 8 bases, with 17 bases separating them. The CDR3 bases are TGTGCCAGCAGCTGGCGGGGGGAGTTACAAGAAAAACTGTTTTTT. It yields the protein CASSWRGELQEKLFF.

The rearrangement links TRBV6-5 to TRBJ1-1; D uncertain. This CDR3 is 12 amino acids long. V lost 6 bases, J lost 6 bases, and 11 bases lay in between. Looked up from germline, CDR1 is MNHEY and CDR2 is SVGAGI. CDR3 DNA: TGTGCCAGCAGGGCGGCAGGTTCTGAAGCTTTCTTT. Translating gives CASRAAGSEAFF.

With regard to this clone: The junction does not match germline at one end; this may be a read error. The V call is TRBV7-7, the J call TRBJ2-5; TRBD2 aligns across 8 bases. Germline V gene sequence: CDR1 SSHAT, CDR2 FNYEAQ (reference sequence). This CDR3 has 13 amino acids. CDR3 region: CASSGGLGETQYF. The DNA of the CDR3 is TGTGCTAGCAGCGGGGGACTAGGGGAGACCCAGTACTTC.

The sample holds one count of this clone. V usage is TRBV5-3 and J usage is TRBJ1-1; no reliable D call. TRBV5-3 is designated an ORF whose function remains uncertain. Trimming removed 4 bases from V and 3 bases from J, with 10 bases in between. CDR3 length: 13 residues. Written as DNA, the CDR3 is TGTGCCAGAAGCGACCTTGAGTACACTGAAGCTTTCTTT. Protein sequence: CARSDLEYTEAFF.

The chain is built from TRBV4-3 and TRBJ2-3; D is unclear. V was shortened by 1 base and J by 4 bases, with 6 bases between the two germline ends. The CDR3 is 13 residues long. Germline V CDR1 and CDR2: LGHNA, YSLEER. CDR3 sequence: CASSQVASDTQYF. CDR3 coding DNA: TGCGCCAGCAGCCAAGTCGCGTCAGATACGCAGTATTTT.

This chain uses TRBV6-2 or TRBV6-3 with TRBJ2-1, with D unclear. CDR3 length: 11 amino acids. The V and J ends lost 0 bases and 9 bases respectively, with 3 bases between them. Germline V CDR1 and CDR2: MNHEY, SVGEGT. The CDR3 is CASSYSREQFF. Here the CDR3 DNA reads TGTGCCAGCAGTTACTCCCGTGAGCAGTTCTTC.

CDR3: CASSYQVYSNQPQHF. CDR3 sequence (DNA): TGTGCCAGTAGTTACCAGGTATATAGCAATCAGCCCCAGCATTTT. The chain couples TRBV19 to TRBJ1-5, with unresolved D. Germline lookup yields CDR1 LNHDA and CDR2 SQIVND (reference sequence). V was shortened by 5 bases and J by 0 bases, with 11 bases between the two germline ends. CDR3 length: 15 amino acids.

This clone was found once. The rearrangement links TRBV5-1 to TRBJ2-2, with 7 nucleotides matching TRBD2. CDR1 is SGHRS, CDR2 YFSETQ, per germline. V shed 7 bases and J 7 bases; nucleotides not matched to a gene: 13. The CDR3 sequence is 15 residues long. DNA of the CDR3: TGCGCCAGCTCCGGGGGGACGGCGCGATTCGGGGAGCTGTTTTTT. The encoded protein is CASSGGTARFGELFF.

This rearrangement joins TRBV5-1 to TRBJ1-1; unclear D gene. The ends were cut back, 4 bases at V and 4 bases at J, with 14 bases in the middle. Germline V gene sequence: CDR1 SGHRS, CDR2 YFSETQ. The CDR3 spans 14 residues. CDR3 in DNA: TGCGCCAGCAGCCTGTCCGGTGGTCCCACTGAAGCTTTCTTT. It specifies CASSLSGGPTEAFF. The whole variable domain, filled in from reference TRBV5-1 and TRBJ1-1, reads KAGVTQTPRYLIKTRGQQVTLSCSPISGHRSVSWYQQTPGQGLQFLFEYFSETQRNKGNFPGRFSGRQFSNSRSEMNVSTLELGDSALYLCASSLSGGPTEAFFGQGTRLTVV.

This chain joins TRBV4-3 and TRBJ2-7; D is unclear. Per the germline V gene, CDR1 is LGHNA and CDR2 is YSLEER. The V end was cut by 0 bases, the J end by 2 bases, with 11 bases between. This CDR3 is 15 amino acids long. DNA for the CDR3: TGCGCCAGCAGCCAAGATAGTAAAGGGACCTACGAGCAGTACTTC. Its translation is CASSQDSKGTYEQYF.

The chain links TRBV4-1 to TRBJ2-3, with 9 bases lining up with TRBD2. Trimming removed 4 bases from V and 5 bases from J; junction bases left unmatched: 4. The CDR3 consists of 14 residues. Germline CDR1 and CDR2: MGHRA and YSYEKL. This chain's CDR3 is CASSRSGGKDTQYF. The CDR3 DNA is TGCGCCAGCAGCCGAAGCGGGGGGAAAGATACGCAGTATTTT.

This chain joins TRBV7-9 and TRBJ2-2; 13 bases match TRBD2. The CDR3 runs 19 residues. J gave up 0 bases and V 3 bases, and 7 bases lay outside the gene matches. Germline V lookup: CDR1 SEHNR, CDR2 FQNEAQ (reference sequence). The DNA of the CDR3 is TGTGCCAGCAGCTTCCCCGGGACTAGCGGGATTTCGAACACCGGGGAGCTGTTTTTT. The encoded protein is CASSFPGTSGISNTGELFF.

By share of the sample, this clone is medium-sized (0.01 to 0.1%). The chain joins TRBV24-1 to TRBJ2-5, with D maybe TRBD2 (5 bases). The germline V gene has CDR1 KGHDR and CDR2 SFDVKD. Deletions cut 3 bases from V and 0 bases from J, with 10 bases between. The CDR3 consists of 15 residues. The CDR3 DNA reads as TGTGCCACCAGTGATCTCGGTAGCGACCAAGAGACCCAGTACTTC. Amino acids: CATSDLGSDQETQYF.

The chain combines TRBV9 with TRBJ1-4, with TRBD1 identical over 7 bases. Germline V gene lookup returns CDR1 SGDLS and CDR2 YYNGEE. The V and J ends lost 0 bases and 7 bases, in that order; junction bases with no gene match: 6. The CDR3 spans 15 residues. CDR3 nucleotide sequence: TGTGCCAGCAGCGTAGCACAGGGGAGAGGTGAAAAACTGTTTTTT. It translates to CASSVAQGRGEKLFF.

This sequence joins TRBV3-1 (or the pseudogene TRBV3-2) and TRBJ1-1; D remains unclear. The length of the CDR3 is 12 residues. The germline gives CDR1 LGHDT, CDR2 YNNKEL (reference sequence). Trimming pared 0 bases from V and 7 bases from J, leaving 6 bases between. The CDR3 DNA is TGTGCCAGCAGCCAAGAATCGGGTGAAGCTTTCTTT. Amino acids: CASSQESGEAFF.

The CDR3 region is CASSGAGGNTIYF. The CDR3 DNA follows: TGTGCCAGCAGCGGAGCGGGGGGGAACACCATATATTTT. V gene TRBV9 combines with J gene TRBJ1-3, with D perhaps TRBD1 (5 bases). Germline V gene sequence: CDR1 SGDLS, CDR2 YYNGEE. Deletions cut 3 bases from V and 7 bases from J, with 11 bases between. The CDR3 contains 13 residues.

This clone was observed once. This sequence joins TRBV27 and TRBJ1-1, with TRBD1 identical over 12 bases. CDR3 length: 15 residues. The V segment lost 5 bases and the J segment 3 bases; nucleotides outside the gene matches: 4. Germline CDR1 reads MNHEY; CDR2 reads SMNVEV (reference sequence). This chain's CDR3 is CASSPGTGGHTEAFF. CDR3 nucleotide sequence: TGTGCCAGCAGTCCGGGGACAGGGGGCCACACTGAAGCTTTCTTT.

This clone has a single count. The J gene is TRBJ1-1, the V gene TRBV7-2, with unresolved D. This CDR3 is built from 14 residues. Germline loops: CDR1 SGHTA, CDR2 FQGNSA. Trimming pared 3 bases from V and 5 bases from J, leaving 13 bases between. CDR3 amino acids: CASSFYEARTEAFF. Written as DNA, the CDR3 is TGTGCCAGCAGCTTTTACGAGGCCAGGACTGAAGCTTTCTTT.